The 16 T cell receptor beta chains below come from one sample, sequenced in a study of blood T cell repertoires in COVID-19. Some clones are missing from TCRdb's copy, which holds only in-frame ones; the method was immunoSEQ multiplex PCR. Counted here are a few hundred thousand clones, 89% occurring once; the ten biggest clones make up 1% to 1.5%. Sequenced: peripheral blood. These receptors all stem from a man in his forties with acute or convalescent COVID-19.

The chain is built from TRBV27 and TRBJ1-6; 9 nucleotides match TRBD1. CDR1 and CDR2 (germline): MNHEY, SMNVEV (reference sequence). This CDR3 has 15 residues. The junction had 13 bases not matched to a gene; V was cut back by 5 bases and J by 14 bases. This CDR3 reads CASSPPGQGLTTLHF. CDR3 DNA sequence: TGTGCCAGCAGTCCTCCGGGACAGGGCCTCACCACCCTCCACTTT.

This chain joins TRBV18 and TRBJ1-5; no firm D call. Deletions cut 6 bases from V and 1 base from J, with 13 bases between. This CDR3 contains 15 residues. Looked up from germline, CDR1 is KGHSH and CDR2 is LQKENI. The CDR3 sequence is CASSFTRGSNQPQHF. Here the CDR3 DNA reads TGTGCCAGCTCCTTCACCCGGGGAAGCAATCAGCCCCAGCATTTT. The full variable domain, in which reference TRBV18 and TRBJ1-5 provide the parts outside the CDR3, is NAGVMQNPRHLVRRRGQEARLRCSPMKGHSHVYWYRQLPEEGLKFMVYLQKENIIDESGMPKERFSAEFPKEGPSILRIQQVVRGDSAAYFCASSFTRGSNQPQHFGDGTRLSIL.

This sequence joins TRBV27 and TRBJ1-2; no firm D call. Germline V gene lookup returns CDR1 MNHEY and CDR2 SMNVEV (reference sequence). There are 13 residues in the CDR3. Deletions cut 4 bases from V and 6 bases from J, with 12 bases between. The DNA for the CDR3 is TGTGCCAGCAGTTACGGGAACCTCAATGGCTACACCTTC. As protein: CASSYGNLNGYTF.

V is TRBV5-8 and J is TRBJ2-2; 12 bases align to TRBD2. The CDR3 has 16 residues. Trimming at V came to 4 bases and at J to 7 bases, leaving 8 bases not matched to a gene. Germline CDR1 reads SGHTS; CDR2 reads YDEGEE. This CDR3 reads CASSRGLAGTSGELFF. In nucleotides, the CDR3 is TGTGCCAGCAGCCGGGGACTAGCGGGTACTAGCGGGGAGCTGTTTTTT.

CDR3 DNA: TGTGCCAGCAGCTTTTCGGGTAGCTCCTACAATGAGCAGTTCTTC. Translated: CASSFSGSSYNEQFF. The rearrangement joins TRBV7-2 to TRBJ2-1; no reliable D call. The V end was cut by 3 bases, the J end by 0 bases, with 9 bases between. CDR1 SGHTA and CDR2 FQGNSA come from the germline V gene. The CDR3 has 15 residues.

The chain carries TRBV7-8 and TRBJ2-4; 8 bases are a match to TRBD1. Germline trimming cut 5 bases from V and 7 bases from J; bases unmatched to any gene: 4. The CDR3 is 13 amino acids. Germline CDR1 reads SGHVS; CDR2 reads FQNEAQ. CDR3 region: CASSHRTGNIQYF. As DNA, the CDR3 is TGTGCCAGCAGCCACAGGACAGGGAACATTCAGTACTTC.

The rearrangement links TRBV10-3 to TRBJ2-7, with 7 bases lining up with TRBD2. This CDR3 region has 14 residues. Germline CDR1 reads ENHRY; CDR2 reads SYGVKD. Losses at the gene ends were 5 bases for V and 4 bases for J; bases not matched to a gene: 8. The DNA of the CDR3 is TGTGCCATCAGTAATAGCGGGCCCGTATACGAGCAGTACTTC. Amino acid sequence: CAISNSGPVYEQYF.

The chain has TRBV27 and TRBJ1-1, with TRBD1 matching 7 bases. J was trimmed by 7 bases and V by 0 bases; bases with no gene match: 2. The CDR3 has 13 amino acids. Looked up from germline, CDR1 is MNHEY and CDR2 is SMNVEV (reference sequence). CDR3 in amino acids: CASSLSRGYEAFF. CDR3 in DNA: TGTGCCAGCAGTTTATCCAGGGGGTATGAAGCTTTCTTT.

The V call is TRBV6-1, the J call TRBJ2-2, with D perhaps TRBD1 (6 bases). The germline V gene has CDR1 MNHNS and CDR2 SASEGT. V lost 2 bases and J 4 bases, leaving 17 bases between the germline ends. The CDR3 length is 17 residues. The CDR3 is CASSELGRGSPTGELFF. The CDR3 DNA sequence: TGTGCCAGCAGTGAACTAGGCAGGGGTTCTCCCACCGGGGAGCTGTTTTTT.

This clone has only a few counts. The chain couples TRBV28 to TRBJ1-5, with D possibly TRBD1 on 5 matching bases. The CDR3 loop spans 13 amino acids. Trimming took off 6 bases at V and 6 bases at J, with 12 bases between the two ends. In germline, CDR1 is MDHEN, CDR2 SYDVKM. The CDR3: CASRIQELQPQHF. DNA for the CDR3: TGTGCCAGCAGGATACAGGAGCTTCAGCCCCAGCATTTT.

The chain joins TRBV4-1 to TRBJ2-1; D perhaps matches TRBD1 (7 bases). V lost 4 bases and J 13 bases, leaving 17 bases between the germline ends. Germline-derived CDR1 and CDR2 are MGHRA and YSYEKL. The CDR3 covers 13 residues. This CDR3 reads CASSLASGGGQFF. The DNA of the CDR3 is TGCGCCAGCAGCCTTGCAAGTGGAGGGGGCCAGTTCTTC.

This rearrangement joins TRBV3-1 (or the pseudogene TRBV3-2) to TRBJ2-3, with TRBD2 as a possible D gene (6 bases). The CDR3 runs 16 residues. CDR1 and CDR2 from the germline V gene are LGHDT and YNNKEL (reference sequence). Trimming removed 0 bases at V and 2 bases at J, with 12 bases between. In nucleotides, the CDR3 is TGTGCCAGCAGCCAAGATGCGGGGCGGGTCACAGATACGCAGTATTTT. Amino acids: CASSQDAGRVTDTQYF.

J is TRBJ2-5 and V is TRBV14, with D possibly matching TRBD2 (5 bases). V shed 4 bases and J shed 3 bases, with 9 bases lying between them. Per germline, CDR1 SGHDN and CDR2 FVKESK. The CDR3 has 13 residues. The CDR3 spells CASSRGLEETQYF. The CDR3 coding sequence is TGTGCCAGCAGCCGCGGACTGGAAGAGACCCAGTACTTC.

The V call is TRBV5-1, the J call TRBJ1-3, with 7 bases lining up with TRBD1. Per the germline V gene, CDR1 is SGHRS and CDR2 is YFSETQ. J gave up 2 bases and V 3 bases, and 8 bases lay outside the gene matches. The length of the CDR3 is 16 residues. The CDR3 nucleotides are TGCGCCAGCAGCTCCCCAACAGGGACAGCTGGAAACACCATATATTTT. This gives the protein CASSSPTGTAGNTIYF. Full variable domain (missing parts from reference TRBV5-1 and TRBJ1-3): KAGVTQTPRYLIKTRGQQVTLSCSPISGHRSVSWYQQTPGQGLQFLFEYFSETQRNKGNFPGRFSGRQFSNSRSEMNVSTLELGDSALYLCASSSPTGTAGNTIYFGEGSWLTVV.

The genes are TRBV6-1 and TRBJ2-7; the match to TRBD1 covers 10 bases. Unmatched junction bases numbered 5, after V lost 1 base and J lost 5 bases. The length of the CDR3 is 15 residues. CDR1 is MNHNS and CDR2 is SASEGT in the germline V gene. Written as DNA, the CDR3 is TGTGCCAGCAGTGAAGAAAGGGACAGGGGCCACGAGCAGTACTTC. This gives the protein CASSEERDRGHEQYF.

The DNA of the CDR3 is TGTGCCAGCAGTGAAGTGGCGCAGGCTTGGATGAGTTACACCTTC. Protein sequence: CASSEVAQAWMSYTF. The chain carries TRBV2 and TRBJ1-2; D unresolved. Trimming stripped 1 base from V and 11 bases from J, with 20 bases between. The CDR3 length is 15 residues. CDR1 and CDR2 from the germline V gene are SNHLY and FYNNEI.